This T cell receptor beta chain was retrieved from a study of vaccination effects on CD4 cells after COVID-19. Study summary: The participants, recipients of two vaccine doses, got either BNT162b2 or mRNA-1273. Whole-study results and caveats: New vaccine-induced clones dominated post-vaccine spike-reactive clones in convalescents.

Scientists isolated CD4+ T cells after a roughly nine-day culture period ended. Half of the medium was exchanged for IL-2 medium on both days 3 and 7. Some clones are missing from TCRdb's copy, which holds only in-frame ones; the method was immunoSEQ multiplex PCR. Of 45,000 or so clones in the sample, about three quarters are singletons; the top ten hold roughly 12%. Germline V gives CDR1 ENHRY, CDR2 SYGVKD. V lost 7 bases and J lost 1, with 16 bases in between. The CDR3 is 16 amino acids. Concerning this clone: Its antigen is still unknown.

V and J are TRBV10-3 and TRBJ2-2; D possibly matches TRBD1 or TRBD2 (5 bases each). The sequencing used CD4+ T cells from PBMCs cultured without peptide, collected before COVID-19 vaccination. The clonotype originates from a human donor who had a prior SARS-CoV-2 infection. The CDR3 reads CAITRGEGRNTGELFF. CDR3 DNA sequence: TGTGCCATCACCCGCGGTGAGGGGAGGAACACCGGGGAGCTGTTTTTT.